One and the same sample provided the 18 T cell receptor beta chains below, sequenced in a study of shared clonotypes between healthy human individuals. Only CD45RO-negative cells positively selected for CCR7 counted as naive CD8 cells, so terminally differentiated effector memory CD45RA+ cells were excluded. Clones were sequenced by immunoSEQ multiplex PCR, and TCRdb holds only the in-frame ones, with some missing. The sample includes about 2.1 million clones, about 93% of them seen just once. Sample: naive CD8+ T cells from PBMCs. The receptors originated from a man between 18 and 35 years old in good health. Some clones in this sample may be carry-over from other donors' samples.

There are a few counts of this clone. CDR3 nucleotide sequence: TGTGCCAGCAGTTTGAGGTCAGGGATACAGCCCCAGCATTTT. The encoded protein is CASSLRSGIQPQHF. The V and J genes are TRBV27 and TRBJ1-5, with D possibly being TRBD1 (5 bases). Germline lookup yields CDR1 MNHEY and CDR2 SMNVEV (reference sequence). The germline V and J ends were trimmed by 3 bases and 7 bases, with 13 bases remaining between them. The CDR3 loop spans 14 amino acids.

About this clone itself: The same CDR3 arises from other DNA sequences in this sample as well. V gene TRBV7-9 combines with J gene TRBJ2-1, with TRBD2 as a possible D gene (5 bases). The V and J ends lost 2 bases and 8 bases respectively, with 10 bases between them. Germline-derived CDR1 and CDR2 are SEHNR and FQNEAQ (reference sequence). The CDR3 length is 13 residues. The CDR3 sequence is CASSLSEADEQFF. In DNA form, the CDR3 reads TGTGCCAGCAGCTTAAGTGAAGCGGATGAGCAGTTCTTC.

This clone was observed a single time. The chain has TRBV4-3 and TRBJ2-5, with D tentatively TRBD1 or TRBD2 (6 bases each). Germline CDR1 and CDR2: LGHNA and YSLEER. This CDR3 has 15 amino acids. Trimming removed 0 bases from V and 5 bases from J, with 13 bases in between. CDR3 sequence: CASSQDSGADETQYF. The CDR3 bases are TGCGCCAGCAGCCAAGACTCGGGGGCTGATGAGACCCAGTACTTC.

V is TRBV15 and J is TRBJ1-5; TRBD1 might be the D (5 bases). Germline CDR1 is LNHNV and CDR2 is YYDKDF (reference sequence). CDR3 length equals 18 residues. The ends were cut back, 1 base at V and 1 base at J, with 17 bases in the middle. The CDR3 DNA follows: TGTGCCACCAGCAGAGGTTGGAATACGGGGCTGAGCAATCAGCCCCAGCATTTT. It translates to CATSRGWNTGLSNQPQHF.

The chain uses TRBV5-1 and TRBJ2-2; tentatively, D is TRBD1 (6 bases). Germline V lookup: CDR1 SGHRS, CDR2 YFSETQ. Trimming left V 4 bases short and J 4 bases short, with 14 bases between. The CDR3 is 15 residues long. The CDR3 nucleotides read TGCGCCAGCAGCATTGACAGGAAGGGCACCGGGGAGCTGTTTTTT. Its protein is CASSIDRKGTGELFF.

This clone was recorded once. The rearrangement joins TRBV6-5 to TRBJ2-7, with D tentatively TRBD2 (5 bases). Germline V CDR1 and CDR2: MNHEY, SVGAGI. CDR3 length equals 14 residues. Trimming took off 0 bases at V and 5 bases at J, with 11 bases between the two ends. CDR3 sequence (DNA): TGTGCCAGCAGTTACTCGAGGAGCGGCCACGAGCAGTACTTC. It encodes CASSYSRSGHEQYF.

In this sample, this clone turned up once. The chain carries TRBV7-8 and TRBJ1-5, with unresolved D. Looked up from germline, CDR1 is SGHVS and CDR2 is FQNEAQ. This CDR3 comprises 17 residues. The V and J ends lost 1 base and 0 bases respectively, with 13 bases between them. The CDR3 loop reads CASSLDMPTYSNQPQHF. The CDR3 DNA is TGTGCCAGCAGCTTAGATATGCCAACTTATAGCAATCAGCCCCAGCATTTT.

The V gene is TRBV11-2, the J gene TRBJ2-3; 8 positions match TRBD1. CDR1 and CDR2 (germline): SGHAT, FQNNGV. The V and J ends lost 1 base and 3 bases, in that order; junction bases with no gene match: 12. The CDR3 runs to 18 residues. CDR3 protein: CASSLGPRQGARTDTQYF. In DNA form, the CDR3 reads TGTGCCAGCAGCTTAGGGCCAAGGCAGGGGGCGCGGACAGATACGCAGTATTTT.

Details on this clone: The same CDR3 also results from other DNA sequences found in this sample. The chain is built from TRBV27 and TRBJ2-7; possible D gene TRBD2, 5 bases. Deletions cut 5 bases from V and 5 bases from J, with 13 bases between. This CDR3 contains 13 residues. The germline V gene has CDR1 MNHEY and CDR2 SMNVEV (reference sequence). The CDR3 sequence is CASSLRGAHEQYF. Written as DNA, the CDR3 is TGTGCCAGCAGTCTCCGGGGTGCTCACGAGCAGTACTTC.

The chain's CDR3 is CASSERQGGTEKLFF. CDR3 in DNA: TGTGCCAGCAGTGAGAGACAGGGCGGAACTGAAAAACTGTTTTTT. V and J are TRBV2 and TRBJ1-4; 7 positions match TRBD1. V gave up 3 bases and J gave up 7 bases; unmatched junction bases: 8. The CDR3 spans 15 residues. Germline V gene lookup returns CDR1 SNHLY and CDR2 FYNNEI.

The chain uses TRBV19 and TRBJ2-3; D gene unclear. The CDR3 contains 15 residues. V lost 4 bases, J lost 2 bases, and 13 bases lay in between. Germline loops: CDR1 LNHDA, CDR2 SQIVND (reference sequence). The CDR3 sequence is CASSRMALPTDTQYF. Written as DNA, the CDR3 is TGTGCCAGTAGTAGAATGGCTCTGCCCACAGATACGCAGTATTTT. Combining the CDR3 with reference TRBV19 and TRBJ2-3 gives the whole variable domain DGGITQSPKYLFRKEGQNVTLSCEQNLNHDAMYWYRQDPGQGLRLIYYSQIVNDFQKGDIAEGYSVSREKKESFPLTVTSAQKNPTAFYLCASSRMALPTDTQYFGPGTRLTVL.

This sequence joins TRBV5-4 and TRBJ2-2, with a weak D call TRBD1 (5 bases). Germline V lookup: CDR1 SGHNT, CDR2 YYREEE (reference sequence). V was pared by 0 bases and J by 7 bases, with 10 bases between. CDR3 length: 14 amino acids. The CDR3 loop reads CASSLGTKSGELFF. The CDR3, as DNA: TGTGCCAGCAGCTTGGGGACAAAAAGCGGGGAGCTGTTTTTT.

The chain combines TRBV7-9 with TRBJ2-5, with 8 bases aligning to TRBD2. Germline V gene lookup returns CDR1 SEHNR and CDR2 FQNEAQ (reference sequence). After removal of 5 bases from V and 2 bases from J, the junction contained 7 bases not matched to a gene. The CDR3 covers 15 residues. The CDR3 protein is CASSKQAGVQETQYF. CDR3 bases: TGTGCCAGCAGCAAGCAAGCGGGAGTACAAGAGACCCAGTACTTC.

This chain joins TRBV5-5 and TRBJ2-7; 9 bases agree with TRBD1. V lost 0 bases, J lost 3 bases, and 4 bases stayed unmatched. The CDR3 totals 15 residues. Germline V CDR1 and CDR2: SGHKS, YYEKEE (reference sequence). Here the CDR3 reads CASSLEGQGLYEQYF. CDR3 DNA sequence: TGTGCCAGCAGCTTGGAGGGACAGGGCCTCTACGAGCAGTACTTC.

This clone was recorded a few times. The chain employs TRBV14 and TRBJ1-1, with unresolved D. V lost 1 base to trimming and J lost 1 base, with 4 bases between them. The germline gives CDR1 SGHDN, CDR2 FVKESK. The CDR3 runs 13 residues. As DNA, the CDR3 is TGTGCCAGCAGCCAAGGGGAGAACACTGAAGCTTTCTTT. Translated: CASSQGENTEAFF.

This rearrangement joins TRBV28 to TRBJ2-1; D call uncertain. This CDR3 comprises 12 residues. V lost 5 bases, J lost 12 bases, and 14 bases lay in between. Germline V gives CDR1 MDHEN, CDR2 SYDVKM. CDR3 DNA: TGTGCCAGCAGTCAGTGGGCCCGGGCGCAGTTCTTC. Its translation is CASSQWARAQFF.

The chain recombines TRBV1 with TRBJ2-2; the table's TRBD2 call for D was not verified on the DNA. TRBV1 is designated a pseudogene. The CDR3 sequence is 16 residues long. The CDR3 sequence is CTSSPRRAGSAGELFF. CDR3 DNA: TGCACCAGCAGCCCACGGCGAGCGGGGTCGGCCGGGGAGCTGTTTTTT.

CDR3 nucleotide sequence: TGTGCCAGCAGCTTAGGGCTCATTGGATTTCACGAGCAGTACTTC. Translating it yields CASSLGLIGFHEQYF. The chain carries TRBV7-8 and TRBJ2-7; D not certain. Germline CDR1 is SGHVS and CDR2 is FQNEAQ. V was shortened by 1 base and J by 5 bases, with 15 bases between the two germline ends. The CDR3 has 15 residues.